These T cell receptor beta chains were read from a single sample in a study of blood T cells in healthy people across ages. In TCRdb, the 5' RACE reads were re-called with MiXCR into one record per CDR3 protein. The sample carries about 780,000 distinct CDR3 sequences, 46% recorded once. The specimen sequenced was blood. These receptors were collected from a man at least 80 years old in good health. Each CDR3 is given with its conserved first and last residue. A D gene is named only where the DNA matches it firmly.

d_call,v_call,j_call,cdr3_aa
TRBD1,TRBV12-3/TRBV12-4,TRBJ2-5,CASSLAIGQGIETQYF
NA,TRBV6-6,TRBJ2-7,CASRAGQMSSYEQYF
NA,TRBV12-3/TRBV12-4,NA,CASSHRVAGQETQYF
NA,TRBV21-1,TRBJ2-7,CASSKGRVYEQYF
NA,TRBV20-1,TRBJ2-7,CSARHISSYEQYF
NA,TRBV25-1,TRBJ1-2,CASSDGDFRGYTF
TRBD2,TRBV7-2,NA,CASREAGRYNEQYF
NA,TRBV6-5,TRBJ2-7,CASSYGAAGDYEQYF
TRBD1,TRBV18,TRBJ2-7,CASSPDRVNYEQYF
NA,TRBV11-3,TRBJ2-2,CASTKRGGRGELFF
NA,TRBV12-3/TRBV12-4,TRBJ2-2,CASSLVGPTNTGELFF
TRBD2,TRBV12-3/TRBV12-4,TRBJ2-7,CASRLAGVGYHEQYF
TRBD2,TRBV29-1,TRBJ2-1,CSGGTSGRHEQFF
TRBD2,TRBV4-3,TRBJ2-1,CASSRHPETSGRYEQFF
NA,TRBV14,TRBJ2-1,CASSQARGNEQFF
NA,TRBV3-1,TRBJ2-7,CASSQPRDEQYF
TRBD2,TRBV7-2,TRBJ2-3,CASSLAVAGADTQYF
TRBD2,TRBV3-1,TRBJ2-1,CASSLRGRAGGGEQFF
TRBD1,TRBV28,TRBJ2-7,CASSFSEGAYEQYF
NA,TRBV7-6,TRBJ1-1,CASSLRGGENTEAFF
TRBD2,TRBV7-2,TRBJ2-1,CASSRTSGVYNEQFF
NA,TRBV11-3,TRBJ2-5,CASSPKETLKTDEQYF
TRBD1,TRBV14,TRBJ2-7,CASGLDDRASYEQYF
TRBD1,TRBV28,TRBJ1-6,CASSSLDRAPNSPLHF
NA,TRBV12-3/TRBV12-4,TRBJ1-6,CASSLKQSHNSPLHF
NA,TRBV5-1,TRBJ2-1,CASSLPSSSGEQFF
NA,TRBV6-6,TRBJ2-5,CAGKGSYNEQYF
NA,TRBV7-9,TRBJ2-2,CASNPPGGPNTGELFF
NA,TRBV6-5,TRBJ1-2,CASRPTVTEGYTF
NA,TRBV28,TRBJ2-1,CASSFEGWCEQFF
NA,TRBV7-2,TRBJ2-5,CASSLLFETQYF
NA,TRBV2,TRBJ2-5,CARRQIQETQYF
NA,TRBV12-3/TRBV12-4,TRBJ1-4,CASSLTNTATNEKLFF
NA,TRBV11-2,TRBJ2-1,CASRHSGANEQFF
NA,TRBV28,TRBJ2-3,CASSLLGGQSTDTQYF
NA,TRBV29-1,TRBJ1-1,CSVDAQSNTEAFF
NA,TRBV28,TRBJ1-2,CASSSPSGRSVIYGYTF
NA,TRBV2,TRBJ2-5,CASKQGWLETQYF
NA,TRBV12-3/TRBV12-4,TRBJ2-4,CASSLRISAAKNIQYF
TRBD1,TRBV20-1,TRBJ2-7,CSALHGQGSYEQYF
NA,TRBV27,TRBJ1-1,CASVGVDEAFF
NA,TRBV7-2,TRBJ2-7,CASRRDNRYEQYF
TRBD2,TRBV7-2,TRBJ2-5,CASSAKETGGREQYF